The 9 T cell receptor beta chains reported below all come from one sample, sequenced in a study of T cells after somatic rescue of genetic block. Profiled with immunoSEQ multiplex PCR; TCRdb holds only in-frame clones, not every one. The repertoire holds roughly 71,000 clones, with roughly 93% as singletons. The sample consisted of peripheral blood mononuclear cells (PBMCs). The receptors were sampled from a young man.

The chain joins TRBV2 to TRBJ2-2; 8 nucleotides agree with TRBD2. J was trimmed by 2 bases and V by 2 bases; bases with no gene match: 16. CDR1 is SNHLY, CDR2 FYNNEI, per germline. This CDR3 contains 20 residues. As DNA, the CDR3 is TGTGCCAGCAGTGAATTGCCGGGAGGGGCCGCGACGGCTAACACCGGGGAGCTGTTTTTT. It codes for CASSELPGGAATANTGELFF.

The chain recombines TRBV10-3 with TRBJ2-7, with D possibly matching TRBD1 (5 bases). V was trimmed by 5 bases and J by 3 bases, leaving 11 bases between them. CDR1 is ENHRY and CDR2 is SYGVKD in the germline V gene. The CDR3 has 13 amino acids. CDR3 residues: CAISSAGNYEQYF. CDR3 nucleotides: TGTGCCATCAGTTCGGCAGGGAACTACGAGCAGTACTTC.

The sample holds one count of this clone. The rearrangement uses TRBV6-1 and TRBJ1-2; D possibly corresponds to TRBD1 (5 bases). Germline CDR1 is MNHNS and CDR2 is SASEGT. This CDR3 has 13 amino acids. The V end was cut by 6 bases, the J end by 2 bases, with 10 bases between. CDR3 sequence (DNA): TGTGCCAGCAGCCCCGGGGCAAACTATGGCTACACCTTC. It encodes CASSPGANYGYTF.

In nucleotides, the CDR3 is TGTGCCAGCAGCTCCCGGAGTCACTGGACAATTGCCTATGGCTACACCTTC. This codes for CASSSRSHWTIAYGYTF. The genes are TRBV9 and TRBJ1-2, with D perhaps TRBD1 (5 bases). The V gene lost 4 bases and the J gene lost 4 bases, with 23 bases spanning the gap. This CDR3 spans 17 amino acids. CDR1 and CDR2 from the germline V gene are SGDLS and YYNGEE.

This chain uses TRBV4-1 with TRBJ2-1; 9 nucleotides align to TRBD1. J gave up 7 bases and V 1 base, and 5 bases lay outside the gene matches. The CDR3 totals 15 residues. From germline, CDR1 is MGHRA and CDR2 YSYEKL. The CDR3 sequence: CASSQGQGVLNEQFF. CDR3 in DNA: TGCGCCAGCAGCCAAGGACAGGGGGTATTAAATGAGCAGTTCTTC.

V gene TRBV28 combines with J gene TRBJ2-3, with TRBD2 matching over 14 bases. Germline V gene sequence: CDR1 MDHEN, CDR2 SYDVKM. CDR3 length: 16 amino acids. V lost 5 bases and J lost 5; bases outside the gene matches: 6. CDR3 loop: CASSRPTSGRVDTQYF. The CDR3, as DNA: TGTGCCAGCAGTCGACCGACTAGCGGGAGGGTAGATACGCAGTATTTT.

The chain couples TRBV21-1 to TRBJ1-4; the table's TRBD1 call for D was not verified on the DNA. TRBV21-1 is classified as a pseudogene. There are 17 residues in the CDR3. The CDR3 protein is CASSKIVRVATNEKLFF. DNA of the CDR3: TGTGCCAGCAGCAAAATAGTCAGGGTTGCAACTAATGAAAAACTGTTTTTT.

The genes are TRBV27 and TRBJ2-5, with D maybe TRBD2 (5 bases). Trimming cost V 3 bases and J 3 bases, with 14 bases left between them. The CDR3 loop spans 15 amino acids. The germline V gene has CDR1 MNHEY and CDR2 SMNVEV (reference sequence). CDR3 amino acids: CASSLREHLKETQYF. As DNA, the CDR3 is TGTGCCAGCAGTTTGAGGGAACACTTAAAAGAGACCCAGTACTTC.

The CDR3 region is CASSSSGANVLTF. The CDR3 DNA reads TGTGCCAGCAGCAGCTCTGGGGCCAACGTCCTGACTTTC. V usage is TRBV28 and J usage is TRBJ2-6; D gene uncertain. The CDR3 runs 13 residues. CDR1 and CDR2 (germline): MDHEN, SYDVKM. V shed 6 bases and J shed 0 bases, with 3 bases lying between them.